This record concerns one T cell receptor (beta chain) sequence. The PBMCs studied were ones that came from around 10 ml fresh peripheral blood. RNA transcripts served as the template for amplifying TCR beta CDR3 regions. RT-PCR in the first round (using the HTBI primer set) targeted the TCR CDR3. One entry per CDR3 protein results from TCRdb running MiXCR on the multiplex PCR reads. The sample has nearly 750,000 distinct CDR3 sequences, approximately 36% seen once. This sample stems from a study of T cells in Graves' hyperthyroidism and ophthalmopathy. The CDR3 runs 13 residues. V dropped 9 bases and J dropped 7; count of bases not matched to a gene: 7. The germline V gene encodes CDR1 ENHRY and CDR2 SYGVKD.

The clonotype was recovered from a woman aged 40 to 55 with Graves' hyperthyroidism. The chain is built from TRBV10-3 and TRBJ1-5; 9 bases fit TRBD1. The source material was blood. CDR3 protein: CAIPGQGGQPQHF. Written as DNA, the CDR3 is TGTGCCATACCGGGACAGGGAGGACAGCCCCAGCATTTT.